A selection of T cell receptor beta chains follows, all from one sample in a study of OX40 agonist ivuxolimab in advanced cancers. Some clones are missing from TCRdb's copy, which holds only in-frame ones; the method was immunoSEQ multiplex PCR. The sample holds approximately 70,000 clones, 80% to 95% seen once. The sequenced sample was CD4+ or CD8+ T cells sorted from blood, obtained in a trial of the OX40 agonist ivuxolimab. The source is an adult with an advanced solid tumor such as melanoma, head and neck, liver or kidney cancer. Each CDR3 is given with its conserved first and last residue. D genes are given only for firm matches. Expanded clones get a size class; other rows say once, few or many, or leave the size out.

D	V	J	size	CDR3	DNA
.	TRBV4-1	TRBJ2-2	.	CASSQVQKNTGELFF	TGCGCCAGCAGCCAAGTCCAGAAGAACACCGGGGAGCTGTTTTTT
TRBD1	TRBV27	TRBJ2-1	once	CASRQNTGGLGEQFF	TGTGCCAGCAGACAGAACACAGGGGGCCTGGGTGAGCAGTTCTTC
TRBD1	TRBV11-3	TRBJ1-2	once	CASSSETTGGSRGYTF	TGTGCCAGCAGCTCCGAAACGACAGGGGGGTCTCGGGGCTACACCTTC
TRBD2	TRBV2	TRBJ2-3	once	CASSRLAGGLSTDTQYF	TGTGCCAGCAGTAGACTAGCGGGGGGACTTAGCACAGATACGCAGTATTTT
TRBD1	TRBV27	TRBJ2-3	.	CASSSTGGITDTQYF	TGTGCCAGCAGTTCCACAGGGGGAATCACAGATACGCAGTATTTT
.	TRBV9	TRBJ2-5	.	CASSRWGEEGQYF	TGTGCCAGCAGTCGCTGGGGCGAGGAGGGCCAGTACTTC
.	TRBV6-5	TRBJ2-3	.	CASSYGGQSTDTQYF	TGTGCCAGCAGTTACGGGGGACAAAGCACAGATACGCAGTATTTT
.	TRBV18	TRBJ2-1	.	CASSPHSGPHNEQFF	TGTGCCAGCTCACCACATTCGGGGCCTCACAATGAGCAGTTCTTC
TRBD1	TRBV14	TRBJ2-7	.	CASSQAQPGQIVYEQYF	TGTGCCAGCAGCCAAGCCCAACCGGGACAGATAGTCTACGAGCAGTACTTC
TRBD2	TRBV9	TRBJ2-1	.	CASSAGLAGVEEQFF	TGTGCCAGCAGCGCGGGACTAGCGGGAGTCGAAGAGCAGTTCTTC
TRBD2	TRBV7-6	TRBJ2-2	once	CASSLATSGLRTGELFF	TGTGCCAGCAGCTTAGCGACTAGCGGCCTGAGGACCGGGGAGCTGTTTTTT
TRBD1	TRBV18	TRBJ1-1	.	CASSLRTGELSEAFF	TGTGCCAGCTCTCTTCGGACAGGGGAGTTGTCTGAAGCTTTCTTT
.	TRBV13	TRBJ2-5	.	CASSNGYQETQYF	TGTGCCAGCAGCAACGGGTACCAAGAGACCCAGTACTTC
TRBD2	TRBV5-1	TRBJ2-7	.	CASSSRGEIRPYEQYF	TGCGCCAGCAGCTCTCGGGGGGAGATCAGACCCTACGAGCAGTACTTC
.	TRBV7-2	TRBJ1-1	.	CASSLEVATNTEAFF	TGTGCCAGCAGCTTAGAGGTCGCAACGAACACTGAAGCTTTCTTT
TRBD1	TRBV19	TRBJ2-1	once	CASSFAGSKGANEQFF	TGTGCCAGTAGTTTCGCCGGGTCGAAGGGGGCCAATGAGCAGTTCTTC
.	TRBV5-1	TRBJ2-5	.	CASSLATGTETQYF	TGCGCCAGCAGCTTGGCCACCGGCACAGAGACCCAGTACTTC
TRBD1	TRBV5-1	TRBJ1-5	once	CASRPGTGSQAQHF	TGCGCCAGCAGGCCCGGGACAGGAAGTCAGGCCCAGCATTTT
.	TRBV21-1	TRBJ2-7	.	CASFPGPLPYEQYF	TGTGCCAGCTTTCCAGGGCCTTTACCCTACGAGCAGTACTTC
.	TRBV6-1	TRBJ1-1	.	CASSDPPVEEAFF	TGTGCCAGCAGTGACCCCCCGGTTGAAGAAGCTTTCTTT
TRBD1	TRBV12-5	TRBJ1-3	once	CASGSWTGGFSGNTIYF	TGTGCTAGTGGTTCGTGGACAGGGGGCTTCTCTGGAAACACCATATATTTT
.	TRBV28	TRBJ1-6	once	CASKPGYDNSPLHF	TGTGCCAGCAAGCCAGGGTACGATAATTCACCCCTCCACTTT
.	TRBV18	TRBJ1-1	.	CASSPGHEAFF	TGTGCCAGCTCACCAGGGCATGAAGCTTTCTTT
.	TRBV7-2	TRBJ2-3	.	CASSLDSTTSTDTQYF	TGTGCCAGCAGCTTAGACAGTACCACTAGCACAGATACGCAGTATTTT
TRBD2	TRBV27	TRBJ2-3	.	CASSPLAGSTDTQYF	TGTGCCAGCAGTCCCCTAGCGGGATCCACAGATACGCAGTATTTT
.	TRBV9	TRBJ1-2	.	CASSVGDALNYGYTF	TGTGCCAGCAGCGTAGGAGACGCCCTAAACTATGGCTACACCTTC
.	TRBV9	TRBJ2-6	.	CASSVAFISGANVLTF	TGTGCCAGCAGCGTAGCTTTTATCTCCGGGGCCAACGTCCTGACTTTC
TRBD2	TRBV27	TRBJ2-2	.	CASSLWLAGGPRTGELFF	TGTGCCAGCAGTTTATGGCTAGCGGGAGGGCCGCGGACCGGGGAGCTGTTTTTT
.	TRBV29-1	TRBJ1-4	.	CSVRQGGEKLFF	TGCAGCGTTCGGCAGGGTGGCGAAAAACTGTTTTTT
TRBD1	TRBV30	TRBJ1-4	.	CAWSSGQTNEKLFF	TGTGCCTGGAGTTCGGGACAGACGAATGAAAAACTGTTTTTT
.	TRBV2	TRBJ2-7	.	CASSQTDYEQYF	TGTGCCAGCAGCCAGACTGACTACGAGCAGTACTTC
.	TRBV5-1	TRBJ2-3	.	CASILEGVMITDTQYF	.
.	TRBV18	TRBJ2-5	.	CASSPSRGGETQYF	TGTGCCAGCTCACCGTCAAGGGGTGGAGAGACCCAGTACTTC
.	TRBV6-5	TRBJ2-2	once	CASSWDPTGELFF	TGTGCCAGCAGTTGGGACCCCACCGGGGAGCTGTTTTTT
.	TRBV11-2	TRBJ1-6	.	CASSLAGSHNSPLHF	TGTGCCAGCAGCTTAGCCGGTAGTCATAATTCACCCCTCCACTTT
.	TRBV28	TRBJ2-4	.	CASREFLAKNIQYF	TGTGCCAGCAGAGAGTTCCTAGCCAAAAACATTCAGTACTTC